Sequencing of this T cell receptor (beta chain) was carried out in a study of Graves' ophthalmopathy and Graves' hyperthyroidism. In regard to this clonotype: The target antigen is unknown.

V shed 4 bases and J 4 bases; nucleotides not matched to a gene: 1. The CDR3 extends over 13 amino acids. Germline V lookup: CDR1 LNHNV, CDR2 YYDKDF (reference sequence). Amplification of the TCR beta CDR3 regions used RNA transcripts (as template). HTBI-primed RT-PCR formed the first round, and a multiplex PCR formed the second. TCRdb passed the multiplex PCR reads through MiXCR, listing each CDR3 protein once. There are about 660,000 distinct CDR3 sequences in the sample; 35% to 50% occur only once, and roughly 3.5% lies in the top ten. Findings of the study overall: Progression of ophthalmopathy was predicted by the model with less than 71% sensitivity and around 72% specificity. The blood repertoire also included most expanded thyroid clonotypes above 0.001 frequency.

The chain combines TRBV15 with TRBJ2-5; TRBD2 aligns across 9 bases. The TCR sequence derives from an adult man with Graves' ophthalmopathy. The sequencing input was peripheral blood. The CDR3: CATSNSGGETQYF. The CDR3 nucleotides are TGTGCCACCAGCAATAGCGGGGGAGAGACCCAGTACTTC.